This is a list of T cell receptor beta chains from one sample in a study of cytomegalovirus exposure and HLA in healthy donors. TCRdb's table, derived via immunoSEQ multiplex PCR, lists solely in-frame clones and lacks some. The sample shows about 130,000 clones, 76% of them seen only once. The sequenced material came from PBMCs. Receptor source: a man aged 35-49 years in good health and CMV-seronegative. Both conserved end residues are part of each CDR3. Fields, in order: D gene, clone size, V gene, J gene, CDR3 length, CDR3 DNA, CDR3 protein. D genes are given only for firm matches. Rows may omit the clone size; those that give it use once, few, many or a size class.

>.|.|TRBV7-8|TRBJ1-1|13
TGTGCCAGCAGCTTCGGTCCGAACACTGAAGCTTTCTTT
CASSFGPNTEAFF
>.|.|TRBV5-4|TRBJ2-7|16
TGTGCCAGCAGCGTAGGGGGAGGGAGTGTGTCCTACGAGCAGTACTTC
CASSVGGGSVSYEQYF
>.|.|TRBV25-1|TRBJ1-1|12
TGTGCCAGCAGTGAATGGGAGAGTGAAGCTTTCTTT
CASSEWESEAFF
>.|once|TRBV23-1|TRBJ1-2|16
TGCGCCAGCAGTCAATTCCCCTGCGGGGGTTTGTATGGCTACACCTTC
CASSQFPCGGLYGYTF
>TRBD1|.|TRBV29-1|TRBJ1-1|14
TGCAGCGTTGGGGGACAGTGGATGAACACTGAAGCTTTCTTT
CSVGGQWMNTEAFF
>TRBD1|.|TRBV5-1|TRBJ2-1|16
TGCGCCAGCAGCTTGTCCACGGGACAGGGGAGGGATGAGCAGTTCTTC
CASSLSTGQGRDEQFF
>.|.|TRBV27|TRBJ2-1|16
TGTGCCAGCAGTTTATTGCCAGGGTCCTTTTACAATGAGCAGTTCTTC
CASSLLPGSFYNEQFF
>TRBD2|once|TRBV5-1|TRBJ2-5|17
TGCGCCAGCAGCTTGGCCCCACGGACGCGGGAGGGAGAGACCCAGTACTTC
CASSLAPRTREGETQYF
>.|few|TRBV19|TRBJ2-7|13
TGTGCCAGTAAGTCGGCAGACAATTACGAGCAGTACTTC
CASKSADNYEQYF
>.|.|TRBV7-7|TRBJ2-3|13
TGTGCCAGCAGCTTCGCTGGAGACGATACGCAGTATTTT
CASSFAGDDTQYF
>.|.|TRBV30|TRBJ1-1|12
TGTGCCTGGAGTGGGCAGGACACTGAAGCTTTCTTT
CAWSGQDTEAFF
>.|.|TRBV30|TRBJ1-1|12
TGTGCCTGGGCCACTCTAGACACTGAAGCTTTCTTT
CAWATLDTEAFF
>.|.|TRBV2|TRBJ2-6|17
TGTGCCAGCAGACACAGGACGCTCTCAGCAGGGGCCAACGTCCTGACTTTC
CASRHRTLSAGANVLTF
>.|few|TRBV23-1|TRBJ1-1|14
TGCGCCAGCAGTCATTACCTGTCGGGCACTGAAGCTTTCTTT
CASSHYLSGTEAFF
>TRBD1|few|TRBV19|TRBJ1-1|13
TGTGCCAGCGAGACAGGGGGGAACACTGAAGCTTTCTTT
CASETGGNTEAFF
>.|.|TRBV6-6|TRBJ2-6|15
TGTGCCAGCAGGCAAAGGGGCTCTGGGGCCAACGTCCTGACTTTC
CASRQRGSGANVLTF
>.|.|TRBV5-4|TRBJ2-2|13
TGTGCCAGCAGCTTTGGGGCCACCGGGGAGCTGTTTTTT
CASSFGATGELFF
>TRBD1|.|TRBV5-6|TRBJ2-3|16
TGTGCCAGCAGCTTAACCGGGACAGGGTACACAGATACGCAGTATTTT
CASSLTGTGYTDTQYF
>.|.|TRBV5-4|TRBJ2-5|14
TGTGCCAGCAGCCGACCCGGGGAGGTAGAGACCCAGTACTTC
CASSRPGEVETQYF
>.|.|TRBV10-1|TRBJ1-5|17
TGCGCCAGCAGTGAGTGGGGACACTTTTATAGCAATCAGCCCCAGCATTTT
CASSEWGHFYSNQPQHF
>TRBD1|.|TRBV7-3|TRBJ1-1|15
TGTGCCAGCAGCTTACAGGGGGCCGGGAACACTGAAGCTTTCTTT
CASSLQGAGNTEAFF
>.|.|TRBV6-6|TRBJ1-1|12
TGTGCCAGCAGGATACAGGAGACTGAAGCTTTCTTT
CASRIQETEAFF
>.|.|TRBV4-2|TRBJ1-3|16
TGTGCCAGCAGCCAAGATAGGACACCCTCTGGAAACACCATATATTTT
CASSQDRTPSGNTIYF
>TRBD1|.|TRBV30|TRBJ2-1|14
TGTGCCTGGAGTTTAGGGGGCAACCACAATGAGCAGTTCTTC
CAWSLGGNHNEQFF
>TRBD1|.|TRBV7-7|TRBJ2-5|14
TGTGCCAGCAGCCCCGGGACAGATCAAGAGACCCAGTACTTC
CASSPGTDQETQYF
>.|.|TRBV6-4|TRBJ1-1|14
TGTGCCAGCAGACCCGGGACATCGAACACTGAAGCTTTCTTT
CASRPGTSNTEAFF
>.|.|TRBV6-4|TRBJ2-2|15
TGTGCCAGCAGCCGCGACAGATTAAACACCGGGGAGCTGTTTTTT
CASSRDRLNTGELFF
>.|.|TRBV5-8|TRBJ1-1|12
TGTGCCAGCAGCTCGGACAGAACTGAAGCTTTCTTT
CASSSDRTEAFF
>.|.|TRBV4-3|TRBJ2-2|17
TGCGCCAGCAGCCAAGATCCTTCAGGGGGAGGCACCGGGGAGCTGTTTTTT
CASSQDPSGGGTGELFF
>.|.|TRBV19|TRBJ2-5|16
TGTGCCAGTAGTTCCTCCCGGGACACCTACCAAGAGACCCAGTACTTC
CASSSSRDTYQETQYF
>TRBD2|once|TRBV7-3|TRBJ2-7|13
TGTGCCAGCAGCCGACTAGCGGGAGTTGAGCAGTACTTC
CASSRLAGVEQYF
>.|.|TRBV2|TRBJ1-5|11
TGTGCCAGCAGTCTGGCTGGGCCCCAGCATTTT
CASSLAGPQHF
>TRBD2|.|TRBV7-9|TRBJ2-2|16
TGTGCCAGCAGCTTAGATGCTAGCGGGGTCACCGGGGAGCTGTTTTTT
CASSLDASGVTGELFF
>.|.|TRBV6-5|TRBJ1-1|13
TGTGCCAGCAGTTATCAGGTGCGTCCCGAAGCTTTCTTT
CASSYQVRPEAFF
>.|.|TRBV27|TRBJ1-2|13
TGTGCCAGCCCCTGGACATGGTGGGATGGCTACACCTTC
CASPWTWWDGYTF
>.|.|TRBV27|TRBJ2-7|13
TGTGCCAGCAGTTTTCGTGGGGCTGTAGCTCTGTACTTC
CASSFRGAVALYF
>.|.|TRBV11-2|TRBJ2-1|14
TGTGCCAGCAGCGCTCTGCCGGGATACAATGAGCAGTTCTTC
CASSALPGYNEQFF
>.|.|TRBV5-6|TRBJ2-3|16
TGTGCCAGCAGCTTGGCTTTACTGTCAAGCACAGATACGCAGTATTTT
CASSLALLSSTDTQYF
>.|.|TRBV6-5|TRBJ1-1|16
TGTGCCAGCAGTTCCTCGGGGGCATTGGGGAACACTGAAGCTTTCTTT
CASSSSGALGNTEAFF
>.|.|TRBV9|TRBJ2-3|15
TGTGCCAGCAGCCCTACCCCCGGGGGGCCAGATACGCAGTATTTT
CASSPTPGGPDTQYF
>.|.|TRBV10-3|TRBJ2-7|15
TGTGCCATCAGGGAGGGAACAGGGAAAACCGGCGAGCAGTACTTC
CAIREGTGKTGEQYF
>.|.|TRBV9|TRBJ2-1|14
TGTGCCAGCAGCCCTCACCCAGGGGTACCTGAGCAGTTCTTC
CASSPHPGVPEQFF